This T cell receptor beta chain is drawn from a study of T cells in Graves' hyperthyroidism and ophthalmopathy. The study's findings and limits: The model identified upcoming ophthalmopathy a median 6.5 months ahead of onset. Blood shared most expanded thyroid clonotypes above 0.001.

CDR1 and CDR2 (germline): SGHRS, YFSETQ. The CDR3 is made up of 16 amino acids. Patients aged 18 to 65 had newly diagnosed hyperthyroidism that had lasted under 2 months. Diagnoses were made from clinical symptoms, serum measures (thyroxine and TRAb), thyroid ultrasound and orbital computed tomography. Of note for this clonotype: Its antigen is undetermined. At one end the junction does not follow the germline gene, possibly because of a read error.

TCR beta CDR3 sequences were amplified from RNA transcripts. When the TCR CDR3 underwent first-round RT-PCR, the HTBI primer set was used. TCRdb passed the multiplex PCR reads through MiXCR, listing each CDR3 protein once. The sample shows 700,000 to 950,000 distinct CDR3 sequences, under 45% of them seen only once. The source of this sequence is a middle-aged woman with Graves' hyperthyroidism. The specimen was blood. V and J are TRBV5-1 and TRBJ2-5; 8 bases are a match to TRBD1. CDR3 DNA sequence: TGTGCCAGCAGCTTGTTGACAGGGGCAGGCGAAGAGACCCAGTACTTC. It yields the protein CASSLLTGAGEETQYF.